This T cell receptor (beta chain) was identified during a study of blood T cell repertoires in COVID-19. The wider study: Spain, Italy and the United States supplied samples that represented acute and convalescent COVID-19. Nucleic acid was either cDNA or gDNA, and it came from T cells, B-cell-depleted T cells, or PBMCs.

Trimming took 8 bases from V and 1 from J, leaving 12 bases between them. The CDR3 consists of 14 residues. Germline V CDR1 and CDR2: SGHTA, FQGNSA. Profiled with immunoSEQ multiplex PCR; TCRdb holds only in-frame clones, not every one. The sample has roughly 230,000 clones; about 86% are singletons. The source is a man in his forties with active or convalescent COVID-19. The V call is TRBV7-2, the J call TRBJ1-5; perhaps TRBD1 as D (5 bases). The source material was peripheral blood. CDR3 protein: CASVNPGSNQPQHF. CDR3 in DNA: TGTGCCAGCGTCAATCCAGGGAGCAATCAGCCCCAGCATTTT.